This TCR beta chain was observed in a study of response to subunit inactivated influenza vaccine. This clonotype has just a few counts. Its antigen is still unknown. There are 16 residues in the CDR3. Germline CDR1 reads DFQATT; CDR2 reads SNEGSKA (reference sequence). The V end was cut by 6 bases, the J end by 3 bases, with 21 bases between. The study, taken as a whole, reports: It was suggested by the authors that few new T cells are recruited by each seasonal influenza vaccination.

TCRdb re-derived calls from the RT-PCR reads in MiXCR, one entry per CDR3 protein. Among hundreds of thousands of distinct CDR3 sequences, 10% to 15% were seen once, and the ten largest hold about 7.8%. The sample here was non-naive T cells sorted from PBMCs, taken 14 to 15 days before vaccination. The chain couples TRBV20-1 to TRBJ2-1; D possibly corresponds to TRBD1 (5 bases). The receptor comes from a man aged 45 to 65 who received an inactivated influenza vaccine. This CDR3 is CSAPRIKGHNYNEQFF. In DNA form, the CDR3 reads TGCAGTGCCCCCCGAATTAAGGGGCATAACTACAATGAGCAGTTCTTC.